One TCR beta chain is described in this entry. The study ran the assay at deep level. Data came from immunoSEQ multiplex PCR; TCRdb stores just in-frame clones and leaves some out. The sample lists a few million clones, 85% to 95% occurring once. The sample belongs to a study of shared clonotypes between healthy human individuals. Overall study: Every donor yielded three CD4 naive, three CD4 memory, two CD8 naive and one CD8 memory plate.

The CDR3 runs to 15 residues. With V trimmed by 6 bases and J by 0 bases, 3 bases remained unmatched. Germline values: CDR1 LNHDA, CDR2 SQIVND (reference sequence). Into CD45RA+ naive and CD45RA-negative memory subsets, the CD4+ cells were split. This TCR came from a man in his late teens or twenties in good health. Some clones in this sample may be carry-over from other donors' samples. The material sequenced was naive CD4+ T cells from PBMCs. As to subset: CD45RA+ positively selected. The rearrangement uses TRBV19 and TRBJ1-3; 9 bases line up with TRBD1. CDR3 residues: CASRDRGHSGNTIYF. The CDR3 DNA reads TGTGCCAGTAGGGACAGGGGCCACTCTGGAAACACCATATATTTT.